These 30 T cell receptor beta chains originate from one sample sequenced in a study of cytomegalovirus exposure and HLA in healthy donors. PCR was performed using 60 Vbeta and 13 Jbeta primers. The protocol was immunoSEQ multiplex PCR, while the TCRdb copy is restricted to in-frame clones and leaves out a portion. The table records more than 150,000 clones, more than 70% of them present only once. Sequenced: PBMCs. All receptors derive from a boy younger than 18 in good health and CMV-seronegative.

The CDR3 loop is CASSPSEGWLETQYF. The CDR3 DNA reads as TGTGCCAGCAGCCCCAGTGAGGGTTGGCTAGAGACCCAGTACTTC. This sequence joins TRBV11-2 and TRBJ2-5; D possibly corresponds to TRBD2 (5 bases). CDR1 and CDR2 (germline): SGHAT, FQNNGV. Trimming pared 5 bases from V and 4 bases from J, leaving 17 bases between. The CDR3 totals 15 residues.

This clone is classed as medium-sized. This rearrangement joins TRBV6-1 to TRBJ2-2, with 7 nucleotides matching TRBD1. After removal of 3 bases from V and 3 bases from J, the junction contained 10 bases not matched to a gene. The CDR3 sequence is 17 residues long. CDR1 is MNHNS, CDR2 SASEGT, per germline. The CDR3 protein is CASSDGKGAGDTGELFF. Here the CDR3 DNA reads TGTGCCAGCAGTGACGGGAAGGGGGCCGGCGACACCGGGGAGCTGTTTTTT.

V usage is TRBV7-3 and J usage is TRBJ2-3; D gene unclear. The CDR3 totals 17 residues. The V gene lost 6 bases and the J gene lost 2 bases, with 21 bases spanning the gap. Looked up from germline, CDR1 is SGHTA and CDR2 is FQGTGA. The CDR3 spells CASRVFSEAAITDTQYF. The CDR3 nucleotides read TGTGCCAGCAGGGTCTTCAGTGAGGCAGCAATCACAGATACGCAGTATTTT.

The V and J genes are TRBV7-2 and TRBJ1-2; D is possibly TRBD1 (5 bases). This CDR3 contains 14 residues. CDR1 SGHTA and CDR2 FQGNSA come from the germline V gene. V lost 5 bases and J lost 2, with 12 bases in between. This CDR3 is CASSPPRGNYGYTF. Written as DNA, the CDR3 is TGTGCCAGCAGCCCCCCTAGGGGAAACTATGGCTACACCTTC.

The chain couples TRBV27 to TRBJ1-1; no reliable D call. The CDR3 spans 12 residues. V shed 4 bases and J shed 10 bases, with 13 bases lying between them. CDR1 and CDR2 from the germline V gene are MNHEY and SMNVEV (reference sequence). This chain's CDR3 is CASSSRLSRAFF. DNA for the CDR3: TGTGCCAGCAGTTCCAGGTTGAGTCGAGCTTTCTTT.

The chain recombines TRBV9 with TRBJ2-2, with 7 bases fitting TRBD2. Germline values: CDR1 SGDLS, CDR2 YYNGEE. The CDR3 has 17 residues. V lost 4 bases to trimming and J lost 5 bases; unmatched junction nucleotides: 14. The CDR3, as DNA: TGTGCCAGCAGCCCTCTCAGCGGGGCCCCGGGAACCGGGGAGCTGTTTTTT. Amino acid sequence: CASSPLSGAPGTGELFF.

The J gene is TRBJ1-1, the V gene TRBV2; TRBD1 matches at 7 bases. Germline V lookup: CDR1 SNHLY, CDR2 FYNNEI. CDR3 size: 14 residues. J was trimmed by 5 bases and V by 6 bases; bases with no gene match: 9. This CDR3 reads CASSREGGQTEAFF. CDR3 in DNA: TGTGCCAGCAGCCGGGAAGGGGGCCAGACTGAAGCTTTCTTT.

This clone was picked up one time. The V call is TRBV5-4, the J call TRBJ2-2, with TRBD1 matching 7 bases. CDR3 length: 14 amino acids. Per the germline V gene, CDR1 is SGHNT and CDR2 is YYREEE (reference sequence). J gave up 9 bases and V 0 bases, and 5 bases lay outside the gene matches. CDR3 in DNA: TGTGCCAGCAGCTTGGGGACAGGCTCCCGGGAGCTGTTTTTT. This codes for CASSLGTGSRELFF.

In its sample, this clone was seen once. The chain carries TRBV19 and TRBJ1-6; TRBD1 matches 9 bases. The germline gives CDR1 LNHDA, CDR2 SQIVND (reference sequence). V shed 10 bases and J 7 bases; nucleotides not matched to a gene: 8. The CDR3 sequence is 14 residues long. CDR3 loop: CAISRGTGNSPLHF. Here the CDR3 DNA reads TGTGCCATCAGCCGGGGGACAGGGAATTCACCCCTCCACTTT.

The V and J genes are TRBV4-1 and TRBJ2-1; a weak D match, TRBD2 (6 bases). The CDR3 has 17 residues. The germline V and J ends were trimmed by 4 bases and 4 bases, with 20 bases remaining between them. The germline V gene has CDR1 MGHRA and CDR2 YSYEKL. In DNA, the CDR3 is TGCGCCAGCAGCCCCCCTTATGTCGGCGGGGCGTACAATGAGCAGTTCTTC. Amino acid sequence: CASSPPYVGGAYNEQFF.

The sample holds a few counts of this clone. This chain connects TRBV6-1 to TRBJ2-1; tentatively, D is TRBD1 (6 bases). Germline V lookup: CDR1 MNHNS, CDR2 SASEGT. The CDR3 consists of 12 residues. Trimming pared 3 bases from V and 12 bases from J, leaving 12 bases between. CDR3 residues: CASSESWGRQFF. The DNA for the CDR3 is TGTGCCAGCAGTGAGTCTTGGGGGCGGCAGTTCTTC.

This clone was counted once. The rearrangement joins TRBV15 to TRBJ2-7, with TRBD1 matching over 12 bases. J gave up 6 bases and V 4 bases, and 16 bases lay outside the gene matches. This CDR3 comprises 18 residues. CDR1 is LNHNV and CDR2 is YYDKDF in the germline V gene (reference sequence). The CDR3 loop is CATSIGPGQGARVSEQYF. In DNA form, the CDR3 reads TGTGCCACCAGCATCGGACCGGGACAGGGGGCGCGGGTATCCGAGCAGTACTTC. The entire variable domain, with the rest obtained from reference TRBV15 and TRBJ2-7, is as follows: DAMVIQNPRYQVTQFGKPVTLSCSQTLNHNVMYWYQQKSSQAPKLLFHYYDKDFNNEADTPDNFQSRRPNTSFCFLDIRSPGLGDTAMYLCATSIGPGQGARVSEQYFGPGTRLTVT.

This clone was detected only a few times. The chain joins TRBV4-1 to TRBJ2-7; 8 bases are shared with TRBD2. In germline, CDR1 is MGHRA, CDR2 YSYEKL. Trimming took 0 bases from V and 0 from J; bases not matched to a gene: 4. The CDR3 sequence is 16 residues long. CDR3 amino acids: CASSQDQGTSSYEQYF. The CDR3 coding sequence is TGCGCCAGCAGCCAAGATCAGGGGACTAGCTCCTACGAGCAGTACTTC.

V is TRBV4-1 and J is TRBJ2-5, with 8 bases fitting TRBD2. The CDR3 covers 16 residues. CDR1 MGHRA and CDR2 YSYEKL come from the germline V gene. Trimming at V came to 0 bases and at J to 2 bases, leaving 5 bases not matched to a gene. The CDR3 protein is CASSQESGGGQETQYF. In DNA form, the CDR3 reads TGCGCCAGCAGCCAAGAATCGGGAGGGGGTCAAGAGACCCAGTACTTC.

This chain joins TRBV18 and TRBJ2-7; 8 bases agree with TRBD2. CDR1 and CDR2 from the germline V gene are KGHSH and LQKENI. Unmatched junction bases numbered 5, after V lost 0 bases and J lost 4 bases. The CDR3 length is 15 residues. CDR3 nucleotides: TGTGCCAGCTCACCACCGGGAGCGGGGGTGTACGAGCAGTACTTC. Protein product: CASSPPGAGVYEQYF.

This clone appeared a single time. The J gene is TRBJ1-1, the V gene TRBV6-1; 7 bases match TRBD1. Trimming removed 1 base from V and 6 bases from J; junction bases left unmatched: 2. This CDR3 is built from 13 residues. Looked up from germline, CDR1 is MNHNS and CDR2 is SASEGT. The CDR3 DNA reads TGTGCCAGCAGTGAAGACAGGGGATCTGAAGCTTTCTTT. As protein: CASSEDRGSEAFF.

This clone was counted a few times. The chain couples TRBV27 to TRBJ2-7; TRBD2 might be the D (5 bases). The CDR3 is made up of 16 amino acids. Deletions cut 2 bases from V and 4 bases from J, with 18 bases between. Germline assignment: CDR1 MNHEY and CDR2 SMNVEV (reference sequence). The CDR3 bases are TGTGCCAGCAGTTTAAGCTCTCGGGCTAGCTCATACGAGCAGTACTTC. It encodes CASSLSSRASSYEQYF.

This rearrangement joins TRBV15 to TRBJ1-4, with D unclear. Trimming stripped 1 base from V and 8 bases from J, with 20 bases between. Germline values: CDR1 LNHNV, CDR2 YYDKDF (reference sequence). The CDR3 consists of 17 residues. CDR3 nucleotides: TGTGCCACCAGCAGAGGTCGGGGTGGCACGGTCGGGGAAAAACTGTTTTTT. It yields the protein CATSRGRGGTVGEKLFF.

The CDR3 region is CASSNIRQEGYTF. The CDR3 nucleotides are TGTGCCAGCAGCAATATAAGACAGGAGGGCTACACCTTC. The V gene is TRBV7-9, the J gene TRBJ1-2; tentatively, D is TRBD1 (6 bases). The CDR3 has 13 amino acids. Germline-derived CDR1 and CDR2 are SEHNR and FQNEAQ (reference sequence). Between the trimmed V and J ends, which lost 5 bases and 8 bases, there was a span of 15 bases. Together with reference TRBV7-9 and TRBJ1-2, the CDR3 gives the full variable domain: DTGVSQNPRHKITKRGQNVTFRCDPISEHNRLYWYRQTLGQGPEFLTYFQNEAQLEKSRLLSDRFSAERPKGSFSTLEIQRTEQGDSAMYLCASSNIRQEGYTFGSGTRLTVV.

V and J are TRBV27 and TRBJ2-5, with TRBD2 matching 10 bases. Germline V lookup: CDR1 MNHEY, CDR2 SMNVEV (reference sequence). This CDR3 region has 16 residues. V gave up 3 bases and J gave up 2 bases; unmatched junction bases: 6. This CDR3 reads CASSLRAGGLQETQYF. In nucleotides, the CDR3 is TGTGCCAGCAGTTTGAGAGCGGGAGGGCTTCAAGAGACCCAGTACTTC.

This clone was seen only a few times. The rearrangement joins TRBV5-4 to TRBJ1-1, with 7 bases matching TRBD1. Per the germline V gene, CDR1 is SGHNT and CDR2 is YYREEE (reference sequence). This CDR3 contains 13 residues. Trimming removed 0 bases from V and 11 bases from J; junction bases left unmatched: 7. CDR3: CASSLDPQGMAFF. CDR3 in DNA: TGTGCCAGCAGCTTGGACCCACAGGGGATGGCTTTCTTT.

The table lists this clone with a count of one. CDR3 in DNA: TGTGCCAGCAGCCGAAAGCTGCACATAGCGGGGTCCTACGAGCAGTACTTC. Its translation: CASSRKLHIAGSYEQYF. V and J are TRBV5-5 and TRBJ2-7, with TRBD2 matching over 8 bases. Germline V CDR1 and CDR2: SGHKS, YYEKEE (reference sequence). V shed 4 bases, J shed 1 base, and the junction held 13 bases outside the gene matches. The CDR3 consists of 17 residues.

This CDR3 is CSVETEINTGELFF. Here the CDR3 DNA reads TGCAGCGTCGAAACAGAAATTAACACCGGGGAGCTGTTTTTT. The rearrangement links TRBV29-1 to TRBJ2-2; D gene ambiguous. In germline, CDR1 is SQVTM, CDR2 ANQGSEA. Trimming cost V 6 bases and J 2 bases, with 13 bases left between them. This CDR3 is 14 amino acids long.

Points on this clone: The germline gene is not matched at one end of the junction; a read error may be the cause. V gene TRBV7-8 combines with J gene TRBJ1-4; weak D call: TRBD1 (6 bases). The CDR3 spans 15 residues. Germline V gene lookup returns CDR1 SGHVS and CDR2 FQNEAQ. The CDR3 nucleotides read TGTGCCAGCAGCTCAGCCGGGACAACAAATGAAAAACTGTTTTTT. Its translation is CASSSAGTTNEKLFF.

V is TRBV6-1 and J is TRBJ2-4, with D possibly being TRBD1 (6 bases). This CDR3 is 15 amino acids long. The V end was cut by 6 bases, the J end by 0 bases, with 12 bases between. Germline V CDR1 and CDR2: MNHNS, SASEGT. As DNA, the CDR3 is TGTGCCAGCAGGGAGACAGGTCTAGCCAAAAACATTCAGTACTTC. Amino acids: CASRETGLAKNIQYF.

CDR3 sequence (DNA): TGTGCCAGCACCACAGGGCCACACGAGCAGTACTTC. This sequence encodes CASTTGPHEQYF. The chain is built from TRBV7-2 and TRBJ2-7; D may be TRBD1 (6 bases). This CDR3 has 12 amino acids. Trimming took 7 bases from V and 5 from J, leaving 12 bases between them. In germline, CDR1 is SGHTA, CDR2 FQGNSA.

The chain carries TRBV7-9 and TRBJ2-7, with 7 bases identical to TRBD2. V shed 5 bases, J shed 4 bases, and the junction held 11 bases outside the gene matches. This CDR3 has 15 residues. Germline assignment: CDR1 SEHNR and CDR2 FQNEAQ (reference sequence). CDR3 in DNA: TGTGCCAGCAGCATAGGCGGGGGTAGGGGATACGAGCAGTACTTC. It yields the protein CASSIGGGRGYEQYF. Full variable domain (rest looked up from reference TRBV7-9 and TRBJ2-7): DTGVSQNPRHKITKRGQNVTFRCDPISEHNRLYWYRQTLGQGPEFLTYFQNEAQLEKSRLLSDRFSAERPKGSFSTLEIQRTEQGDSAMYLCASSIGGGRGYEQYFGPGTRLTVT.

This rearrangement joins TRBV11-2 to TRBJ2-3; D is undetermined. The germline CDR1 and CDR2 sequences are SGHAT and FQNNGV. The CDR3 is 16 amino acids. Trimming pared 1 base from V and 2 bases from J, leaving 13 bases between. CDR3 residues: CASSLVDQAITDTQYF. CDR3 sequence (DNA): TGTGCCAGCAGCTTAGTAGACCAAGCGATCACAGATACGCAGTATTTT.

This clone turned up a few times. Other DNA sequences from this sample encode an identical CDR3 as well. J is TRBJ1-1 and V is TRBV2, with D tentatively TRBD1 (5 bases). CDR1 and CDR2 (germline): SNHLY, FYNNEI. Trimming removed 5 bases at V and 1 base at J, with 8 bases between. The CDR3 has 13 residues. The CDR3 coding sequence is TGTGCCAGCAGTACTCAGGGGAACACTGAAGCTTTCTTT. Translation gives CASSTQGNTEAFF.

This chain connects TRBV19 to TRBJ1-4, with 9 bases identical to TRBD1. The germline gives CDR1 LNHDA, CDR2 SQIVND (reference sequence). This CDR3 region has 14 residues. Trimming at V came to 6 bases and at J to 7 bases, leaving 6 bases not matched to a gene. DNA of the CDR3: TGTGCCAGTAGGGGGACAGGGCGACGTGAAAAACTGTTTTTT. This translates into CASRGTGRREKLFF. The whole variable domain, filled in from reference TRBV19 and TRBJ1-4, reads DGGITQSPKYLFRKEGQNVTLSCEQNLNHDAMYWYRQDPGQGLRLIYYSQIVNDFQKGDIAEGYSVSREKKESFPLTVTSAQKNPTAFYLCASRGTGRREKLFFGSGTQLSVL.